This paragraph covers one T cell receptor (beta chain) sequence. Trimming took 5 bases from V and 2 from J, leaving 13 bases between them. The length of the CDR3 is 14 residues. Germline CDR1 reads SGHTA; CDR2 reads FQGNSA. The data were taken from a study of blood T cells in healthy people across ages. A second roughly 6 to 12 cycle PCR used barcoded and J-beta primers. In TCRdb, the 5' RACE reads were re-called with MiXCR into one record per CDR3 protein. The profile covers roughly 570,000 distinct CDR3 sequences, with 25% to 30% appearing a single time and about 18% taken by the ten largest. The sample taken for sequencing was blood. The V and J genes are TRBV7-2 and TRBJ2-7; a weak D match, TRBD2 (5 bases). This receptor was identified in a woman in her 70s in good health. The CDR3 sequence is CASSPSLGPYEQYF. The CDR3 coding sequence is TGTGCCAGCAGCCCCTCACTAGGACCCTACGAGCAGTACTTC.